Following are 12 T cell receptor beta chains from one sample sequenced in a study of shared clonotypes between healthy human individuals. Clones were sequenced by immunoSEQ multiplex PCR, and TCRdb holds only the in-frame ones, with some missing. The sample carries about a million clones, roughly 77% recorded once. The specimen sequenced was memory CD4+ T cells from PBMCs. The subset denotes: CD45RA-negative fraction. These TCRs come from a man between 18 and 35 years old in good health. Some clones in this sample may be carry-over from other donors' samples.

The chain is built from TRBV7-2 and TRBJ2-7, with D perhaps matching TRBD1 (5 bases). The CDR3 runs to 12 residues. CDR1 is SGHTA, CDR2 FQGNSA, per germline. The V end lost 3 bases, the J end lost 3 bases, and 6 bases lay between the germline ends. For the CDR3, the DNA is TGTGCCAGCAGCTTTACAGGCTACGAGCAGTACTTC. The encoded protein is CASSFTGYEQYF.

This clone showed up just a few times. The chain joins TRBV11-3 to TRBJ1-1; D not resolved. CDR1 and CDR2 (germline): SGHNT, YENEEA. This CDR3 has 13 residues. V shed 5 bases and J shed 5 bases, with 12 bases lying between them. The DNA of the CDR3 is TGTGCCAGCAGCGAGGAGTCCCGGACTGAAGCTTTCTTT. It is translated as CASSEESRTEAFF.

In this sample, this clone turned up once. V and J are TRBV6-5 and TRBJ2-7, with D perhaps assigned TRBD1 or TRBD2 (5 bases each). Trimming left V 8 bases short and J 2 bases short, with 16 bases between. Germline values: CDR1 MNHEY, CDR2 SVGAGI. This CDR3 region has 14 residues. The CDR3 sequence: CASGLTGPTYEQYF. DNA for the CDR3: TGTGCCAGCGGATTAACGGGACCAACCTACGAGCAGTACTTC.

CDR3 sequence (DNA): TGTGCCAGCAGTTCCCCCCGCCGGACAGGCCCAACTAATGAAAAACTGTTTTTT. This translates into CASSSPRRTGPTNEKLFF. This rearrangement joins TRBV28 to TRBJ1-4, with TRBD1 matching 7 bases. Germline lookup yields CDR1 MDHEN and CDR2 SYDVKM. This CDR3 spans 18 amino acids. V lost 4 bases and J lost 0; bases outside the gene matches: 11.

This chain links TRBV13 with TRBJ1-2; D ambiguous. V was cut by 0 bases and J by 4 bases, with 3 bases left in between. Germline CDR1 reads PRHDT; CDR2 reads FYEKMQ (reference sequence). This CDR3 comprises 12 residues. In DNA form, the CDR3 reads TGTGCCAGCAGCTTAGGCGTCTATGGCTACACCTTC. Amino acid sequence: CASSLGVYGYTF. Full variable domain (missing parts from reference TRBV13 and TRBJ1-2): AAGVIQSPRHLIKEKRETATLKCYPIPRHDTVYWYQQGPGQDPQFLISFYEKMQSDKGSIPDRFSAQQFSDYHSELNMSSLELGDSALYFCASSLGVYGYTFGSGTRLTVV.

This sequence joins TRBV28 and TRBJ2-2; 11 bases map to TRBD1. V shed 8 bases, J shed 7 bases, and the junction held 6 bases outside the gene matches. The CDR3 sequence is 14 residues long. Per the germline V gene, CDR1 is MDHEN and CDR2 is SYDVKM. Written as DNA, the CDR3 is TGTGCCAGCGGACAGGGGGCGCGGGTCGGGGAGCTGTTTTTT. Its protein is CASGQGARVGELFF.

The genes are TRBV9 and TRBJ1-5; TRBD1 might be the D (5 bases). The V gene lost 3 bases and the J gene lost 0 bases, with 22 bases spanning the gap. CDR1 SGDLS and CDR2 YYNGEE come from the germline V gene. The CDR3 has 19 residues. The CDR3 bases are TGTGCCAGCAGCGCCCTCGTTACAGGTTACCTCATTAGCAATCAGCCCCAGCATTTT. Translated, it gives CASSALVTGYLISNQPQHF.

This clone was counted a single time. CDR3 sequence: CASSFGLAGLYNEQFF. Written as DNA, the CDR3 is TGCGCCAGCAGCTTTGGACTAGCGGGGCTGTACAATGAGCAGTTCTTC. The chain is built from TRBV5-1 and TRBJ2-1, with 12 bases lining up with TRBD2. The trim removed 2 bases at V and 4 bases at J, leaving 4 bases unmatched. In germline, CDR1 is SGHRS, CDR2 YFSETQ. This CDR3 region has 16 residues.

This clone occurred many times. This sequence joins TRBV11-2 and TRBJ2-7; unclear D gene. The CDR3 extends over 11 amino acids. Trimming removed 4 bases from V and 12 bases from J, with 13 bases in between. Per germline, CDR1 SGHAT and CDR2 FQNNGV. The CDR3 loop is CASSSVFTAYF. In DNA, the CDR3 is TGTGCCAGCAGCTCAGTCTTCACAGCGTACTTC.

The chain combines TRBV30 with TRBJ1-1, with TRBD1 as a possible D gene (5 bases). This CDR3 spans 12 amino acids. Germline assignment: CDR1 GTSNPN and CDR2 SVGIG (reference sequence). CDR3 coding DNA: TGTGCGAAGACAGTGGACCTCACTGAAGCTTTCTTT. It specifies CAKTVDLTEAFF.

The count of this clone is one. The junction departs from germline at one end; a sequencing error may be responsible. The gene calls are TRBV6-4 and TRBJ2-7, with 9 bases that match TRBD1. The CDR3 length is 9 residues. CDR1 is MRHNA, CDR2 SNTAGT, per germline. CDR3 DNA sequence: TGTGCGGCCGGGACAGGGACTTTCTTC. This gives the protein CAAGTGTFF.

V is TRBV7-3 and J is TRBJ2-2, with a possible D match to TRBD2 (6 bases). Germline V lookup: CDR1 SGHTA, CDR2 FQGTGA. V lost 5 bases and J 0 bases, leaving 10 bases between the germline ends. There are 15 residues in the CDR3. The CDR3 loop reads CASSRDFPNTGELFF. DNA for the CDR3: TGTGCCAGCAGCCGGGACTTCCCGAACACCGGGGAGCTGTTTTTT.